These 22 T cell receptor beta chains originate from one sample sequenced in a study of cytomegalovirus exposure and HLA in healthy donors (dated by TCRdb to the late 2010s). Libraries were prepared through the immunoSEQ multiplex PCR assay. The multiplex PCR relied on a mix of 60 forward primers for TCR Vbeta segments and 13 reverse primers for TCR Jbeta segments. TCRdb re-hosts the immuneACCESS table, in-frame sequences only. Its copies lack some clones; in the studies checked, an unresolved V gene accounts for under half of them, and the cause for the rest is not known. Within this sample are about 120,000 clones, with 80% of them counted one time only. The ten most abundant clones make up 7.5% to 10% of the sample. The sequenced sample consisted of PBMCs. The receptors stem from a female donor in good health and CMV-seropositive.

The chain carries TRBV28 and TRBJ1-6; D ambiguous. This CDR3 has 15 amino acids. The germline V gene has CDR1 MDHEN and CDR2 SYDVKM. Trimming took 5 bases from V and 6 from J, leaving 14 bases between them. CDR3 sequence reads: CASSAHSIPNSPLHF. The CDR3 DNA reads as TGTGCCAGCAGTGCCCACAGTATCCCTAATTCACCCCTCCACTTT.

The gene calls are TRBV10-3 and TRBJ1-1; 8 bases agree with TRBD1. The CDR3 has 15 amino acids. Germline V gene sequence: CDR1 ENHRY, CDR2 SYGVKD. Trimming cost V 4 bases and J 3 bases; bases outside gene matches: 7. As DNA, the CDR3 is TGTGCCATCAGTGTTATTCACAGGGGGGACACTGAAGCTTTCTTT. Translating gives CAISVIHRGDTEAFF.

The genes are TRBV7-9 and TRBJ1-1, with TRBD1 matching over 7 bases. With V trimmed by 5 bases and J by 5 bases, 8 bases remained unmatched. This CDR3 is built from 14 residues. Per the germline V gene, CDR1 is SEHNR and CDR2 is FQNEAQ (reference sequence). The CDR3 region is CASSNDRVLTEAFF. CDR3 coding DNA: TGTGCCAGCAGCAACGACAGGGTTCTTACTGAAGCTTTCTTT.

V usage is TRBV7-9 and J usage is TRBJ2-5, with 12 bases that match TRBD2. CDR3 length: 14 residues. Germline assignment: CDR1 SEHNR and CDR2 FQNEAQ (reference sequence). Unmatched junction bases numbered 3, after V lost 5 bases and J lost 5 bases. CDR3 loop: CASSGGTSGETQYF. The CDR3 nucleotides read TGTGCCAGCAGCGGAGGGACTAGCGGGGAGACCCAGTACTTC.

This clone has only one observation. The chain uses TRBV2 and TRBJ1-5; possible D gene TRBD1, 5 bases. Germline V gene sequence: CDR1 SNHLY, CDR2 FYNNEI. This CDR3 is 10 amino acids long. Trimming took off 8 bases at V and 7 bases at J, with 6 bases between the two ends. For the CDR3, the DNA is TGTGCCAGCGGGGGGCAGCCCCAGCATTTT. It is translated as CASGGQPQHF. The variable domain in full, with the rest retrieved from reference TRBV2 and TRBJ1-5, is EPEVTQTPSHQVTQMGQEVILRCVPISNHLYFYWYRQILGQKVEFLVSFYNNEISEKSEIFDDQFSVERPDGSNFTLKIRSTKLEDSAMYFCASGGQPQHFGDGTRLSIL.

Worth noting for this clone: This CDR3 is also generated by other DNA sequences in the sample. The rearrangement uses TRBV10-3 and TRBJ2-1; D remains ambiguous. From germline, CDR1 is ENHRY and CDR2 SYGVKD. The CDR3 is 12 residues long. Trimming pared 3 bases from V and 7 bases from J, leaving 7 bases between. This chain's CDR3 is CAISDRVNEQFF. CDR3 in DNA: TGTGCCATCAGTGATCGGGTGAATGAGCAGTTCTTC.

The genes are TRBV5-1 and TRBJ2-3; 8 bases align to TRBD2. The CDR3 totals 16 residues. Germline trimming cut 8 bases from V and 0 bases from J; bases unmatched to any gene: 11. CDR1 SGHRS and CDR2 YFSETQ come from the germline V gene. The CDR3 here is CASSWGTSSSTDTQYF. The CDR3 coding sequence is TGCGCCAGTTCTTGGGGGACTAGTTCTAGCACAGATACGCAGTATTTT.

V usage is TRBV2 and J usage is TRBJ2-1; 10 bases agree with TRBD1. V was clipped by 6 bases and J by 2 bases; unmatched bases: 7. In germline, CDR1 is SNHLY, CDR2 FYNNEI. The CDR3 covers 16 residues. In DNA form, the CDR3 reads TGTGCCAGCAGCCCCCTCGGACAGGGGGCCTACAATGAGCAGTTCTTC. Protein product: CASSPLGQGAYNEQFF.

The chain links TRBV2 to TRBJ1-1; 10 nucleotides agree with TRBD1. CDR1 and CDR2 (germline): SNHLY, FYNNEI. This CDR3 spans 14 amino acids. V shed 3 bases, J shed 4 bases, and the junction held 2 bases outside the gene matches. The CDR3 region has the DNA TGTGCCAGCAGTGAGGGGACAGGGGCCACTGAAGCTTTCTTT. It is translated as CASSEGTGATEAFF.

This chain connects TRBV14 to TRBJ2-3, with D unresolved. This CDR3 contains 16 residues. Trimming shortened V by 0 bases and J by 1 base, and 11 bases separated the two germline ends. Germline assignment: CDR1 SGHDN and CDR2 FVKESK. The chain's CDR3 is CASSQERIRGTDTQYF. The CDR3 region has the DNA TGTGCCAGCAGCCAAGAACGGATCCGGGGCACAGATACGCAGTATTTT.

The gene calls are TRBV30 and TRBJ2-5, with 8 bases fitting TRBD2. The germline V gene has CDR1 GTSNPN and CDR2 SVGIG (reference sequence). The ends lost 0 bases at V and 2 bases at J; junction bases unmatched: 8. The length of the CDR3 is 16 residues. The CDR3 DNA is TGTGCCTGGAGTGTAGGGACTAGGCTACGACAAGAGACCCAGTACTTC. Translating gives CAWSVGTRLRQETQYF.

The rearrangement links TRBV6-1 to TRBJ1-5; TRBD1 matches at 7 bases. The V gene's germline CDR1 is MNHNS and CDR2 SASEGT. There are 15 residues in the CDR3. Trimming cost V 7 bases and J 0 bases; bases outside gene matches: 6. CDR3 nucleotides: TGTGCCAGCATGGGACAGTTATATAGCAATCAGCCCCAGCATTTT. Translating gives CASMGQLYSNQPQHF.

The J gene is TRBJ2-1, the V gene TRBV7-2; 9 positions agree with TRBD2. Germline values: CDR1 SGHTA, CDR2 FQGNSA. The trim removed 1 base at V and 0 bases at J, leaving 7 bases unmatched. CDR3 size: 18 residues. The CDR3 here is CASSLGGISGSSYNEQFF. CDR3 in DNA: TGTGCCAGCAGCTTAGGGGGAATTAGCGGGAGCTCCTACAATGAGCAGTTCTTC.

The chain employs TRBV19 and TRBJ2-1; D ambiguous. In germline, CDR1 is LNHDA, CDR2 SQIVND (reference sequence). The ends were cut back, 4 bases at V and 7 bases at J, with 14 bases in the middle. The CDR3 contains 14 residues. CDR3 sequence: CASSKSNGANEQFF. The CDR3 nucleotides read TGTGCCAGTAGTAAATCGAATGGAGCGAATGAGCAGTTCTTC.

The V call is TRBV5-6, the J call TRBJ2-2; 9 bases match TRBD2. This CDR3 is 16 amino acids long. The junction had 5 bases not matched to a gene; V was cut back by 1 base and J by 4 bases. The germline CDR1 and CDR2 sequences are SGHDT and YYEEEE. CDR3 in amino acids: CASSLLSGGLTGELFF. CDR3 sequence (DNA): TGTGCCAGCAGCTTGCTCAGCGGGGGGCTCACCGGGGAGCTGTTTTTT.

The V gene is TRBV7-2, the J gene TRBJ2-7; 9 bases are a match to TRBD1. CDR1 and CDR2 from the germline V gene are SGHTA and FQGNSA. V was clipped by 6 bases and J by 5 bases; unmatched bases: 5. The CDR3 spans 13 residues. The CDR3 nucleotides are TGTGCCAGCAGAAATACAGGGGGCGACGAGCAGTACTTC. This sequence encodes CASRNTGGDEQYF.

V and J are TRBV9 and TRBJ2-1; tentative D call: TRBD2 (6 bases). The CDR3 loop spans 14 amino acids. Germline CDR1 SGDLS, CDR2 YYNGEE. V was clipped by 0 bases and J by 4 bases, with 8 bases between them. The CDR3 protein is CASSVAGTYNEQFF. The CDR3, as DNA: TGTGCCAGCAGCGTAGCTGGGACTTACAATGAGCAGTTCTTC.

CDR3 DNA: TGCGCCAGCAGCGTGGACAGGAATGGAAACACCATATATTTT. This translates into CASSVDRNGNTIYF. This chain links TRBV5-1 with TRBJ1-3, with TRBD1 identical over 7 bases. CDR1 SGHRS and CDR2 YFSETQ come from the germline V gene. V trimming: 4 bases; J trimming: 3 bases; junction bases outside the gene matches: 4. The CDR3 spans 14 residues. Full variable domain (missing parts from reference TRBV5-1 and TRBJ1-3): KAGVTQTPRYLIKTRGQQVTLSCSPISGHRSVSWYQQTPGQGLQFLFEYFSETQRNKGNFPGRFSGRQFSNSRSEMNVSTLELGDSALYLCASSVDRNGNTIYFGEGSWLTVV.

The chain's CDR3 is CASSLVVGEGYTF. The CDR3 nucleotides read TGTGCCAGCAGCTTAGTCGTGGGAGAAGGCTACACCTTC. The chain links TRBV7-2 to TRBJ1-2, with D hard to call. The CDR3 spans 13 residues. V dropped 1 base and J dropped 8 bases, with 11 bases sitting between them. Germline lookup yields CDR1 SGHTA and CDR2 FQGNSA.

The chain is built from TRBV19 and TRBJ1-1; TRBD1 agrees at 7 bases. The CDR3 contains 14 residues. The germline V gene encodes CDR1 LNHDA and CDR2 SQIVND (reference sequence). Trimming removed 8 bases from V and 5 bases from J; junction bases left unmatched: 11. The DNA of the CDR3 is TGTGCCAGTTCTATTCAGGGGGATCTAACTGAAGCTTTCTTT. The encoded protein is CASSIQGDLTEAFF.

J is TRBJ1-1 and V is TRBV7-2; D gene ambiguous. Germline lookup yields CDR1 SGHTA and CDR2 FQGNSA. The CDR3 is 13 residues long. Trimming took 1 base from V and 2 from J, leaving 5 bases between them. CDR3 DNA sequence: TGTGCCAGCAGCTTAGGGCATAACACTGAAGCTTTCTTT. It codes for CASSLGHNTEAFF.

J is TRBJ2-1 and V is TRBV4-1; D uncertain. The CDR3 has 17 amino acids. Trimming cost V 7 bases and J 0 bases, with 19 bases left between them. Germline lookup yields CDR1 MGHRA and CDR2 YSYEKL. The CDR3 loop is CASNPASFASSYNEQFF. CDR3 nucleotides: TGCGCCAGCAACCCCGCTAGTTTCGCGTCCTCCTACAATGAGCAGTTCTTC.